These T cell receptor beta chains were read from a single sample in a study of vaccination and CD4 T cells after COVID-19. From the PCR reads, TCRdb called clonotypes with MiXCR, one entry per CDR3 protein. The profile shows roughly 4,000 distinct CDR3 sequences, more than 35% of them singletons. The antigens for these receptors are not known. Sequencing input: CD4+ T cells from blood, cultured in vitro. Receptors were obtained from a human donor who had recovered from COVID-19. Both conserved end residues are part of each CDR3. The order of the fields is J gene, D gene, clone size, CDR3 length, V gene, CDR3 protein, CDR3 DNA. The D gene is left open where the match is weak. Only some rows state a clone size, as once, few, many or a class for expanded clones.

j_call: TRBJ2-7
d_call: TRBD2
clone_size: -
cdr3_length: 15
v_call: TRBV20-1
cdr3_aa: CSASPGGTSFYEQYF
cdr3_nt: TGCAGTGCTAGCCCCGGCGGGACTAGCTTCTACGAGCAGTACTTC

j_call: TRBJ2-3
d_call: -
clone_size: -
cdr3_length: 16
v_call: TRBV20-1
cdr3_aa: CSAPGLVGGPGDTQYF
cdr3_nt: TGCAGTGCCCCGGGTTTGGTGGGGGGGCCTGGGGATACGCAGTATTTT

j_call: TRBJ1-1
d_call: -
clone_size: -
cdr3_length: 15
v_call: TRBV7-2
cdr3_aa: CASSLSRGWNTEAFF
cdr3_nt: TGTGCCAGCAGCTTGAGCCGGGGCTGGAACACTGAAGCTTTCTTT

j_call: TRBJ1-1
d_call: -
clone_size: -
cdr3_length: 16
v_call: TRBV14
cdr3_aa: CASSPIGGRLNTEAFF
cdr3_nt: TGTGCCAGCAGCCCAATTGGGGGGCGGCTGAACACTGAAGCTTTCTTT

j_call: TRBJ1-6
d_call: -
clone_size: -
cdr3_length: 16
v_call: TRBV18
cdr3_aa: CASSPRGVKGSSPLHF
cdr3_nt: TGTGCCAGCTCACCCCGGGGAGTCAAAGGAAGCTCACCCCTCCACTTT

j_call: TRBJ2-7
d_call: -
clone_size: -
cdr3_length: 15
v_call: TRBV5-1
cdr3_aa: CASSTGPLDDYEQYF
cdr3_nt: TGCGCCAGCAGCACGGGACCTTTGGACGACTACGAGCAGTACTTC

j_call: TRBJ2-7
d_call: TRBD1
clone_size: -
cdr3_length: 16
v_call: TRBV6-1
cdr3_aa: CASSTSRDRDSYEQYF
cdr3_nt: TGTGCCAGCAGCACCTCTCGGGACAGGGACTCCTACGAGCAGTACTTC

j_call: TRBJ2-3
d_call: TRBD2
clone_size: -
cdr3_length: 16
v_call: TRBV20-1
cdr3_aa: CSAVLAGGYFTDTQYF
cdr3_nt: TGCAGTGCTGTTCTAGCGGGGGGTTATTTCACAGATACGCAGTATTTT

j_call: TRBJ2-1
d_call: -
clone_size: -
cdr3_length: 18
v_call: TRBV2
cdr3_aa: CASSRQGMGRGINNEQFF
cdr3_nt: TGTGCCAGCAGTAGACAGGGAATGGGGCGGGGGATAAACAATGAGCAGTTCTTC

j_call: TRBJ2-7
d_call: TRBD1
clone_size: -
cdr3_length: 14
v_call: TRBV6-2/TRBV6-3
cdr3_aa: CASSYRTGDGEQYF
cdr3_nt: TGTGCCAGCAGTTACCGGACAGGGGATGGAGAGCAGTACTTC

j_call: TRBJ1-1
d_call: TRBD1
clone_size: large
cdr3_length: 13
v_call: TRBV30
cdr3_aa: CAWSRDSNTEAFF
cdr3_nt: TGTGCCTGGAGTAGGGACAGTAACACTGAAGCTTTCTTT

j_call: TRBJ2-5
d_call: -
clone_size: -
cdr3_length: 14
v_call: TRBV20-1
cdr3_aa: CSARGGGPGETQYF
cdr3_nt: TGCAGTGCTAGAGGCGGGGGCCCGGGAGAGACCCAGTACTTC

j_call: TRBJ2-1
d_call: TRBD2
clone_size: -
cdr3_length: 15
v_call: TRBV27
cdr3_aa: CASRATSGGAWEQFF
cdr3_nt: TGTGCCAGCAGGGCGACTAGCGGGGGGGCCTGGGAGCAGTTCTTC

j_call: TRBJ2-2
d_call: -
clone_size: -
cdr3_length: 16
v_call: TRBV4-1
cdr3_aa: CASSRAGGGSTGELFF
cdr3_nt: TGCGCCAGCAGCCGCGCCGGTGGGGGGTCCACCGGGGAGCTGTTTTTT

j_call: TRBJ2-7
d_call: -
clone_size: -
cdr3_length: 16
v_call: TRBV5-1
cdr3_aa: CASSLDSGGSSYEQYF
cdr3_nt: TGCGCCAGCAGCTTGGATAGTGGGGGGAGCTCCTACGAGCAGTACTTC

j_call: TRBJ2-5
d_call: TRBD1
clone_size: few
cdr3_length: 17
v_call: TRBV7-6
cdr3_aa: CASSPATGPGGLETQYF
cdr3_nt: TGTGCCAGCAGCCCCGCCACGGGCCCAGGGGGATTAGAGACCCAGTACTTC

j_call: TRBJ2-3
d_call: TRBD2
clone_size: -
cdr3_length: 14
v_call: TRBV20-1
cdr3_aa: CSVGTSGGVDTQYF
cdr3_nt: TGCAGTGTGGGGACTAGCGGGGGGGTGGATACGCAGTATTTT

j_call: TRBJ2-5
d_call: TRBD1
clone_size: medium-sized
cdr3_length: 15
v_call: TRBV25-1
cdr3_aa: CASSKGQGKGETQYF
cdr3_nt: TGTGCCAGCAGTAAGGGACAGGGGAAAGGAGAGACCCAGTACTTC

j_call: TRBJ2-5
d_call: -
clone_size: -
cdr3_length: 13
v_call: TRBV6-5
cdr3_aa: CASSYALTGTQYF
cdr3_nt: TGTGCCAGCAGTTACGCACTGACGGGGACCCAGTACTTC

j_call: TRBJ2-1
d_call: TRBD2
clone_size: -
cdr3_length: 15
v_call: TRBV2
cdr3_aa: CASSARMGGWGEQFF
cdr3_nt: TGTGCCAGCAGTGCCAGGATGGGGGGGTGGGGTGAGCAGTTCTTC

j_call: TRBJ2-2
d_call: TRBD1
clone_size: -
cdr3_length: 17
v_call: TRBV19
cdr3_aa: CASISGQGATGTGELFF
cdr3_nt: TGTGCCAGTATTTCGGGACAGGGGGCGACGGGCACCGGGGAGCTGTTTTTT

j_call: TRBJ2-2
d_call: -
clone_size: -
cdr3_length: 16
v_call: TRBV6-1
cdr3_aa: CASSALLRGSTGELFF
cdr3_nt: TGTGCCAGCAGTGCCCTACTCCGGGGGAGCACCGGGGAGCTGTTTTTT

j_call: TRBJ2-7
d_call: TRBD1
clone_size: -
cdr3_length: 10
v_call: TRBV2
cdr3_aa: CASGGQGPYF
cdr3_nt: TGTGCCAGCGGGGGACAGGGACCGTACTTC

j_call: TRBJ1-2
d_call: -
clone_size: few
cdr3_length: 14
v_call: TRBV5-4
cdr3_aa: CATHGQTLYYGYTF
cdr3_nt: TGTGCCACCCATGGACAGACACTTTACTATGGCTACACCTTC

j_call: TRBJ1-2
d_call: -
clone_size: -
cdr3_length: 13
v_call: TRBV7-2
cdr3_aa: CASSYHLGIGYTF
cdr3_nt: TGTGCCAGCAGCTATCACCTGGGCATCGGCTACACCTTC

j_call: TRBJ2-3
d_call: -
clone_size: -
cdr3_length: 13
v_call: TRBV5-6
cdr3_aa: CASSLTHTDTQYF
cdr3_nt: TGTGCCAGCAGCTTGACCCACACAGATACGCAGTATTTT

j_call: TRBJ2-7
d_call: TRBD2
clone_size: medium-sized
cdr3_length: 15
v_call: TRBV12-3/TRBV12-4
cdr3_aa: CASSLRRGGEDEQYF
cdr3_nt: TGTGCCAGCAGTTTAAGGCGTGGGGGGGAAGACGAGCAGTACTTC

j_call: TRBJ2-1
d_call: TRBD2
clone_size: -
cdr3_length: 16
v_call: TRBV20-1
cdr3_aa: CSARDPLAGDYNEQFF
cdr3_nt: TGCAGTGCTAGAGATCCGCTAGCGGGAGACTACAATGAGCAGTTCTTC

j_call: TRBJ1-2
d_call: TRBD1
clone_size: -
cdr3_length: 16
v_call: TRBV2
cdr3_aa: CASSAEDRGNIYGYTF
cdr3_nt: TGTGCCAGCAGTGCGGAGGACAGGGGCAATATATATGGCTACACCTTC

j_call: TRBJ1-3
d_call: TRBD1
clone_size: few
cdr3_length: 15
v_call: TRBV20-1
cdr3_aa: CSAVPDRGSGNTIYF
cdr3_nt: TGCAGTGCCGTCCCGGACAGGGGCTCTGGAAACACCATATATTTT

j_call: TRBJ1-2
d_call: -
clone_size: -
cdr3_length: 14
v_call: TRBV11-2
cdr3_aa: CASSFTAKSSGYTF
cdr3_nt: TGTGCCAGCAGCTTCACGGCCAAATCGAGTGGCTACACCTTC

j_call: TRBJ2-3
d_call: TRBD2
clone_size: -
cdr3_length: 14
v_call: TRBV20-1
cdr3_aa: CSAMERERSNTQYF
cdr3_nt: TGCAGTGCTATGGAGCGGGAGAGATCAAATACGCAGTATTTT

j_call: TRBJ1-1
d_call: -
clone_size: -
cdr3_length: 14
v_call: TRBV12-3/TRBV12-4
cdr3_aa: CASSPLSEDSLNQF
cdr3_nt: TGTGCCAGCAGTCCCCTTTCCGAGGACAGCCTGAACCAATTT

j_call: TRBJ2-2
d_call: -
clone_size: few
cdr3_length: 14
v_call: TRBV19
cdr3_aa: CASRTGGNTGELFF
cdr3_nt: TGTGCCAGTAGGACGGGCGGGAACACCGGGGAGCTGTTTTTT

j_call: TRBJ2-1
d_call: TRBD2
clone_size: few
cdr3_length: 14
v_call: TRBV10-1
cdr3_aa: CASGSGGRHNEQFF
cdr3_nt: TGCGCCAGCGGTTCGGGCGGGAGACACAATGAGCAGTTCTTC

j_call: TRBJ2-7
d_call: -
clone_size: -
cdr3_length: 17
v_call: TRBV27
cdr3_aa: CASSLGPDPGSGYEQYF
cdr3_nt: TGTGCCAGCAGTTTAGGCCCTGACCCAGGATCCGGCTACGAGCAGTACTTC

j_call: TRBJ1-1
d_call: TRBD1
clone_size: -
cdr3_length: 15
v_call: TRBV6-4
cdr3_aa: CASSDSSGGYTEAFF
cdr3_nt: TGTGCCAGCAGTGACTCATCAGGGGGCTACACTGAAGCTTTCTTT

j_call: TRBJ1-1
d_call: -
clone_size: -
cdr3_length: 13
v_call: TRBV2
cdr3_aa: CASSEGWNTEAFF
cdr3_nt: TGTGCCAGCAGTGAGGGGTGGAACACTGAAGCTTTCTTT

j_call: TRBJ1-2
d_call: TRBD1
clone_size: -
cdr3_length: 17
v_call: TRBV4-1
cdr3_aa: CASSQEQTGGPNYGYTF
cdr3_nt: TGCGCCAGCAGCCAAGAACAGACAGGGGGCCCTAACTATGGCTACACCTTC

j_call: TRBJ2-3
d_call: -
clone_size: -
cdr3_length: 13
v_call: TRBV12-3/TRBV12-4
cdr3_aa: CASSLSWSDTQYF
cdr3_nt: TGTGCCAGCAGCCTTAGCTGGTCAGATACGCAGTATTTT

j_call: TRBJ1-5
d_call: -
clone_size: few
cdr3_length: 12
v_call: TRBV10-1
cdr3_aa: CASNTNRGPQHF
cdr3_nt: TGCGCCAGCAATACGAACCGTGGGCCCCAGCATTTT

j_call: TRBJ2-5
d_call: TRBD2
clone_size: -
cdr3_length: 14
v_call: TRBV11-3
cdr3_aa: CASSSPGGQETQYF
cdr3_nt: TGTGCCAGCAGCTCGCCGGGGGGCCAAGAGACCCAGTACTTC